This T cell receptor beta chain originates from a study of chemoradiotherapy in HPV16-positive cancers. Only in-frame clones appear in the TCRdb table, and some are missing; sequencing was by immunoSEQ multiplex PCR. This sample has approximately 52,000 clones; about 88% occur once, and the top ten carry 2.5% to 4%. The CDR3 extends over 17 amino acids. CDR1 SGHVS and CDR2 FQNEAQ come from the germline V gene. The V end lost 1 base, the J end lost 0 bases, and 15 bases lay between the germline ends. Study-level results: In HPV16-positive patients, HPV-responsive T-cell expansion tracked better recurrence-free survival. HPV-specific T cells were functionally defined from only a couple of HPV16-positive patients. Candidate HPV-specific clones and E7-related TCR motifs grew in tumor during treatment.

As regards this clone: Its antigen is unidentified.

The sample here was blood, taken from a patient who underwent chemoradiotherapy. The receptor was isolated from a human donor with HPV-associated anogenital cancer. The chain is built from TRBV7-8 and TRBJ2-5, with D hard to call. CDR3 loop: CASSLGLVRLDQETQYF. CDR3 nucleotide sequence: TGTGCCAGCAGCTTAGGTTTAGTCCGCCTAGACCAAGAGACCCAGTACTTC.